This record covers a single T cell receptor (beta chain). This clonotype showed up many times. The clone's antigen remains unknown. No clone much larger than this one lies a single base away; base qualities are absent. V is trimmed back by 3 bases and J by 1 base, and the junction contains 7 bases that no gene match accounts for. From the germline V gene (reference sequence), CDR1 is MNHEY and CDR2 is SMNVEV. The CDR3 spans 16 residues, from the cysteine through the phenylalanine. The read is trimmed to its CDR3 DNA, 48 bases read in frame from base 1. Library creation used multiplex PCR. The instrument was an Illumina HiSeq 4000. TCR beta libraries were built with iRepertoire HTBI primers and Arm-PCR amplification of CDR3 regions. Gel purification was performed on PCR products prior to sequencing. For the original study's pipeline: Across samples, approximately 68 TRBV and around 15 TRBJ segments were identified and used for gene usage analysis of CDR3 amino acid clonotypes. Filtered high-quality paired reads were merged into contigs using COPE and FqMerger. BLAST was used to align contigs to IMGT TRBV, TRBD and TRBJ reference genes, with CDR3 defined following IMGT. Any clonotype with a frequency above 0.1% was classified as a highly expanded clone. Repertoire diversity was measured by Shannon entropy, and V-J evenness by the Gini coefficient. A clonotype was considered public if more than one individual shared it. The public sequencing data were trimmed at Q25 with fastp and processed into clonotypes with MiXCR by TCRdb, which kept only in-frame beta chains. Entries are consolidated by CDR3 protein sequence, retaining the most common genes and DNA. The authors' filters were not applied to this entry. This sample comprises a few hundred thousand distinct CDR3 sequences, about 17% of them detected only once. The top ten constitute roughly 15% of the sample.

This record comes from a study of regulatory T cells in long-lasting Graves disease (dated by TCRdb to 2020 to 2023). Background for the entire study: Patients with newly diagnosed Graves' disease had been on antithyroid drugs for under 3 months. This study used TCR sequencing and RNA sequencing of peripheral blood to compare persistent Graves' disease patients against newly diagnosed Graves' disease patients. The study was registered as a clinical trial and conducted in China. A total of 35 or so samples were covered by TCR sequencing, comprising some 13 persistent and roughly 20 newly diagnosed Graves' disease patients. The study at large found these results: As a limitation, the authors acknowledged that the small sample size may reduce accuracy. More public clonotypes were shared among persistent patients (over 2,500) than among newly diagnosed patients (966). Only the TCR beta chain was sequenced and analyzed. Compared with newly diagnosed patients, patients with persistent Graves' disease had lower TCR Shannon entropy and fewer highly expanded clones, which suggests clonal expansion. Peripheral blood alone was examined, since thyroid tissue, which constituted the primary lesion, could not be accessed. TRBV28, TRBJ1-2 and TRBJ2-5 were preferentially used in persistent disease, while TRBV20-1 and TRBJ2-1 were favored in newly diagnosed disease.

This specimen's time point label, interpreted: newly diagnosed GD, antithyroid drugs for less than 3 months. For both TCR sequencing and RNA sequencing, RNA was extracted from PBMCs in TRIzol. The diagnosis of Graves' disease followed American Thyroid Association guidelines. Patients for the study were recruited at an endocrinology department in Xi'an, China. Each patient gave approximately 10 milliliters of peripheral blood, collected in an EDTA anticoagulant tube. Ficoll Paque Plus density gradient separation was used to isolate PBMCs, and no further T cell sorting was performed. RNA quality was checked with an Agilent 2100 Bioanalyzer and agarose gel, and concentration with a NanoDrop 2000. The same data also contributed to another study, on T cells in Graves' hyperthyroidism and ophthalmopathy. The second paper states: Stable Graves' hyperthyroidism was defined as no progression to ophthalmopathy during 18 months of follow-up. Hyperthyroidism patients were newly diagnosed, had a disease duration of under 2 months, and were aged 18 to 65 years. The study excluded patients with uncontrolled infections, other autoimmune diseases, pregnancy or lactation. Clinical symptoms, serum thyroxine and TRAb, thyroid ultrasound, and orbital computed tomography formed the basis for the diagnoses. A first-round RT-PCR of the TCR CDR3 used the HTBI primer set with the Qiagen OneStep RT-PCR kit. Most expanded thyroid clonotypes (frequency above 0.001) were also found in blood, which suggests that blood repertoires may mirror thyroid immune responses. A model built on a 13 V-J signature distinguished ophthalmopathy from stable hyperthyroidism, reaching about 89% sensitivity and 81.08% specificity in cross-validation and 80%/75% in testing. In validation, the model predicted progression to ophthalmopathy with 55% to 71% sensitivity and around 72% specificity, a median of about 6.7 months before onset. To identify distinguishing TCR V-J signatures, a discovery cohort of 95 to 100 patients was used, comprising roughly 45 with Graves' ophthalmopathy and some 57 with stable Graves' hyperthyroidism. An independent validation cohort of around 19 hyperthyroidism patients and about 16 patients who later progressed to ophthalmopathy tested prospective prediction of ophthalmopathy. The 80 to 100 discovery patients were randomly divided into training and test sets at a 7:3 ratio. The study also compared thyroid tissue and blood T-cell repertoires from more than five Graves' hyperthyroidism patients. Once sampling was done, hyperthyroidism patients were given methimazole at a starting dose of 30 mg daily, whereas ophthalmopathy patients were given high-dose intravenous methylprednisolone. The libraries were constructed in a second round of multiplex PCR and then size-selected and purified. The libraries were sequenced on an Illumina HiSeq2000 using paired-end 100 bp reads. SOAPnuke was used to process the raw data, with reads discarded if the reads contained adapters or uncalled bases, had a mean Phred below 15, or lacked an exact constant-primer or identifier match. COPE v1.2.5 was used to merge high-quality paired reads, and clonotypes were defined as unique nucleotide sequences. MiTCR v1.1 was used to align clonotypes to the IMGT TRBV, TRBD and TRBJ reference segments. The analysis included only V-J combinations with a frequency above 0.0001, which together covered 99.2% of the repertoires. The TCS score was defined as F50 (clonal expansion) divided by E x V (chaos), with BLOSUM62-based TCRdist calculated between CDR3 peptides within each V-J. Welch's t-statistics and random forest reduced fewer than 550 V-J features to 10 to 15, which were used in a naive Bayes classifier (R e1071). No statistical method was used to fix the sample size in advance, and group allocation was not hidden from the investigators. According to the paper, TCR Vbeta CDR3 sequencing was carried out on 120 to 150 peripheral blood samples, which came from under 50 ophthalmopathy, 70 to 80 hyperthyroidism and roughly 17 progressor patients.

The chain was built from TRBV27 and TRBJ1-1, with TRBD1 matching 8 junction bases. This clonotype originated in a woman younger than 45 with Graves disease. Donor details come from another sample of the same person, matched by shared clones. The source material was peripheral blood mononuclear cells (PBMCs), sampled at new diagnosis, from a patient treated with antithyroid drugs. The sequence in DNA is TGTGCCAGCAGTTTCCTTAGGACAGGGAGGAACACTGAAGCTTTCTTT. It translates to CASSFLRTGRNTEAFF.